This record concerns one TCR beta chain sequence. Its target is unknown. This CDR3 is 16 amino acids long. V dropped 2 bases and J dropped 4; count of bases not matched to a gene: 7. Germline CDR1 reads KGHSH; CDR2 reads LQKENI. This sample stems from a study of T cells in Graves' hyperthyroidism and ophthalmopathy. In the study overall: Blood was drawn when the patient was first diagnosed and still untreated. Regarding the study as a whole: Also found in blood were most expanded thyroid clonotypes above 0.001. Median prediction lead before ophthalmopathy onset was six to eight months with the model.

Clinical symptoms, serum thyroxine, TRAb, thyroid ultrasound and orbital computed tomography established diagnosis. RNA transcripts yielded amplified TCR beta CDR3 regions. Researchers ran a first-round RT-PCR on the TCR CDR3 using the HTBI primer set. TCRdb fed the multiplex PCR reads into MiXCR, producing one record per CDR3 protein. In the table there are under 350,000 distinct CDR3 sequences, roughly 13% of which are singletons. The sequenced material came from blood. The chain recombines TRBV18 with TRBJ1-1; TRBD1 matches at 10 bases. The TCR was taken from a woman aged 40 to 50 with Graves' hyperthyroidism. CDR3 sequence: CASSPRDRGLSTEAFF. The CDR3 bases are TGTGCCAGCTCACCAAGGGACAGGGGCTTGTCCACTGAAGCTTTCTTT.